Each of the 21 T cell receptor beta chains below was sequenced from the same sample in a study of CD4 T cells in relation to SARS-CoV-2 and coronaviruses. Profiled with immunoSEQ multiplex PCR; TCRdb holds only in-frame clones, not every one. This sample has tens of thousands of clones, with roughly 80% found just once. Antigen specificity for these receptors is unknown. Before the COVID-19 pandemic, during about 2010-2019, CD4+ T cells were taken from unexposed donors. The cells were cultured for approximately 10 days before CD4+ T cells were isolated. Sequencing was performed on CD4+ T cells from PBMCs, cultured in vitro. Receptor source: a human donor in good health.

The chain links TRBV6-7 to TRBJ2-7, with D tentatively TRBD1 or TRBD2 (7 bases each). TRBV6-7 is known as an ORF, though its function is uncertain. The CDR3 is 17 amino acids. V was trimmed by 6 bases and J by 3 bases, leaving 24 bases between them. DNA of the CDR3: TGTGCCAGCAGCCTACTCAGGGGGGGCGCGCCGCACTACGAGCAGTACTTC. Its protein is CASSLLRGGAPHYEQYF.

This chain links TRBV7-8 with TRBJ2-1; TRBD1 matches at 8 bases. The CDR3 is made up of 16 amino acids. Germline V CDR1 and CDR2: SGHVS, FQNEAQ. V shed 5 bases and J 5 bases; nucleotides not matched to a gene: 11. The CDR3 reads CASSLLRDRRHNEQFF. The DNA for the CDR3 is TGTGCCAGCAGCCTTCTCCGGGACAGGCGCCACAATGAGCAGTTCTTC. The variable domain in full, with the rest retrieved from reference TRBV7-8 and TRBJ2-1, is GAGVSQSPRYKVAKRGQDVALRCDPISGHVSLFWYQQALGQGPEFLTYFQNEAQLDKSGLPSDRFFAERPEGSVSTLKIQRTQQEDSAVYLCASSLLRDRRHNEQFFGPGTRLTVL.

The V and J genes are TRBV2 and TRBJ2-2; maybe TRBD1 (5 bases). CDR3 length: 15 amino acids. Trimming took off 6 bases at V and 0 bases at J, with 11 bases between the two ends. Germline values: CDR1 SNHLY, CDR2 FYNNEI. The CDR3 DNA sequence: TGTGCCAGCAGGCAGGGAACCGCGAACACCGGGGAGCTGTTTTTT. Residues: CASRQGTANTGELFF. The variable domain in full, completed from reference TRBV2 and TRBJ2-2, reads EPEVTQTPSHQVTQMGQEVILRCVPISNHLYFYWYRQILGQKVEFLVSFYNNEISEKSEIFDDQFSVERPDGSNFTLKIRSTKLEDSAMYFCASRQGTANTGELFFGEGSRLTVL.

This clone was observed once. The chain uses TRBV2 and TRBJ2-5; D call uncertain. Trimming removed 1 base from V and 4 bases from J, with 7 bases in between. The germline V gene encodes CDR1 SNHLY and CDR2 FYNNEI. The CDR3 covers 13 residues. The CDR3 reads CASSEDLAETQYF. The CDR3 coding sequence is TGTGCCAGCAGTGAAGATCTCGCAGAGACCCAGTACTTC.

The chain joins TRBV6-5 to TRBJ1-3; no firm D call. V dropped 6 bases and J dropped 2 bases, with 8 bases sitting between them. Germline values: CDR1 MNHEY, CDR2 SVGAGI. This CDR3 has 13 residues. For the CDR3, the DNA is TGTGCCAGCAGGAGACAAACTGGAAACACCATATATTTT. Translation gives CASRRQTGNTIYF.

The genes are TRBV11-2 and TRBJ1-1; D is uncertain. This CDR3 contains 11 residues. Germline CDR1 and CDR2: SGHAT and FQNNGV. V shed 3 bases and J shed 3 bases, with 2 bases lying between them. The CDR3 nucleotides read TGTGCCAGCAGCTTCTACACTGAAGCTTTCTTT. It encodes CASSFYTEAFF. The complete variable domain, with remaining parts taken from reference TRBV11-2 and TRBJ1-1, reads EAGVAQSPRYKIIEKRQSVAFWCNPISGHATLYWYQQILGQGPKLLIQFQNNGVVDDSQLPKDRFSAERLKGVDSTLKIQPAKLEDSAVYLCASSFYTEAFFGQGTRLTVV.

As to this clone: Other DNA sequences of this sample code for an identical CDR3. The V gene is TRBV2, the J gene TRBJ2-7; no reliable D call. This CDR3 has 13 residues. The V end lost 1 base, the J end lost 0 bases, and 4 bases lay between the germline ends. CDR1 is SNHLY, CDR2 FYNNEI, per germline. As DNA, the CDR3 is TGTGCCAGCAGTGAAGGGAACTCCTACGAGCAGTACTTC. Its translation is CASSEGNSYEQYF.

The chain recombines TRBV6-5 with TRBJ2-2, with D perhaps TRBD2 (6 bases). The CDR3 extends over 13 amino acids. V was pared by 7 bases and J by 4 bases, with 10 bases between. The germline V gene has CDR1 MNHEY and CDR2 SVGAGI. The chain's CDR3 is CASTREATGELFF. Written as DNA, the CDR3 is TGTGCCAGCACGAGGGAGGCCACCGGGGAGCTGTTTTTT.

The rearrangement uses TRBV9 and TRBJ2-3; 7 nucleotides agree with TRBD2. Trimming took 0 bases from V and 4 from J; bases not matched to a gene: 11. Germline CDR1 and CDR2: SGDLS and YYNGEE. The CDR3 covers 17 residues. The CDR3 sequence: CASSVADSGTVSDTQYF. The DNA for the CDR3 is TGTGCCAGCAGCGTAGCCGACAGCGGGACCGTCTCAGATACGCAGTATTTT.

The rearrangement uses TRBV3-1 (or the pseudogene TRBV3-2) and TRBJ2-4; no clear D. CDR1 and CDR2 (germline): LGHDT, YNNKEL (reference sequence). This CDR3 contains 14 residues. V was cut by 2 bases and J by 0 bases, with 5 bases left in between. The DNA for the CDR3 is TGTGCCAGCAGCCAAACTTTAGCCAAAAACATTCAGTACTTC. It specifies CASSQTLAKNIQYF.

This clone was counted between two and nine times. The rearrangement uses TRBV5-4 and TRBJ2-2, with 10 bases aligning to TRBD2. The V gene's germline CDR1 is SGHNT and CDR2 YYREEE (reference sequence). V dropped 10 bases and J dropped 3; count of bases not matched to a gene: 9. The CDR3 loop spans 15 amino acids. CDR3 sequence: CAAGSGRGDTGELFF. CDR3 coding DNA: TGTGCCGCGGGCAGCGGGAGGGGCGACACCGGGGAGCTGTTTTTT.

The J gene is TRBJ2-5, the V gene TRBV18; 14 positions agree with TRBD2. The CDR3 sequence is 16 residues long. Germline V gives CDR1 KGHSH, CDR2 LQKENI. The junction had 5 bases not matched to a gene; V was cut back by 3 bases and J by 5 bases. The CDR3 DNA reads TGTGCCAGCTCACCCGGACTAGCGGGGGGTCGGGAGACCCAGTACTTC. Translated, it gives CASSPGLAGGRETQYF.

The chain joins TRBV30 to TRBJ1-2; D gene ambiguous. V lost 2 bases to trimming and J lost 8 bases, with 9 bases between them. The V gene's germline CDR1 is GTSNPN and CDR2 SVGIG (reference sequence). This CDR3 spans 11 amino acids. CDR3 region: CAWSQFGGYTF. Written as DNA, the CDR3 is TGTGCCTGGAGTCAATTCGGCGGCTACACCTTC.

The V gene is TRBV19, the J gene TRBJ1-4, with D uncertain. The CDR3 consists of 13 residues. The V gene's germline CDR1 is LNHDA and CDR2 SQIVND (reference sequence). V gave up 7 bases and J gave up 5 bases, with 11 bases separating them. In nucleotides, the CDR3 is TGTGCCAGTAAGGATCGGGCCAATGAAAAACTGTTTTTT. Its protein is CASKDRANEKLFF.

Here the CDR3 DNA reads TGTGCCAGCAGTTCGGGGGGTTATGGCTACACCTTC. Translation gives CASSSGGYGYTF. J is TRBJ1-2 and V is TRBV12-3 or TRBV12-4, with D perhaps TRBD1 (5 bases). The ends were cut back, 4 bases at V and 5 bases at J, with 8 bases in the middle. There are 12 residues in the CDR3.

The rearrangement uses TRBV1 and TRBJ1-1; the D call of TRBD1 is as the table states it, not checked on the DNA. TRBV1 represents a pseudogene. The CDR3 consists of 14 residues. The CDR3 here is CTSSQRTPNTEAFF. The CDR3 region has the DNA TGCACCAGCAGCCAACGTACACCCAACACTGAAGCTTTCTTT.

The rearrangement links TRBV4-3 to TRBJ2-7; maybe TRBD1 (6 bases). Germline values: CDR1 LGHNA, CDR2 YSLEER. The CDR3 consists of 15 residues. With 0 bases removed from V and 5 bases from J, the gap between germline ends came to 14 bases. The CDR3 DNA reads TGCGCCAGCAGCCAAGAAGGGCAGGGGTCCAACGAGCAGTACTTC. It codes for CASSQEGQGSNEQYF.

The CDR3 here is CASSRQRNEQFF. The CDR3 DNA reads as TGTGCCAGCAGTCGACAGAGGAATGAGCAGTTCTTC. V usage is TRBV6-2 or TRBV6-3 and J usage is TRBJ2-1; D is possibly TRBD1 (5 bases). V shed 5 bases and J shed 7 bases, with 9 bases lying between them. Germline V CDR1 and CDR2: MNHEY, SVGEGT. This CDR3 contains 12 residues.

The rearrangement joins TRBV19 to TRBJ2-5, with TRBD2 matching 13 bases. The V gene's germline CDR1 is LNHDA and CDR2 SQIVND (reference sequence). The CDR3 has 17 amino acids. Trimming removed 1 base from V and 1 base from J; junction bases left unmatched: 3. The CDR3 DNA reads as TGTGCCAGTAGTATAGGAGGGACTAGCGGGGCCCAAGAGACCCAGTACTTC. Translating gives CASSIGGTSGAQETQYF. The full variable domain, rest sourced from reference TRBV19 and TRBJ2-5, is DGGITQSPKYLFRKEGQNVTLSCEQNLNHDAMYWYRQDPGQGLRLIYYSQIVNDFQKGDIAEGYSVSREKKESFPLTVTSAQKNPTAFYLCASSIGGTSGAQETQYFGPGTRLLVL.

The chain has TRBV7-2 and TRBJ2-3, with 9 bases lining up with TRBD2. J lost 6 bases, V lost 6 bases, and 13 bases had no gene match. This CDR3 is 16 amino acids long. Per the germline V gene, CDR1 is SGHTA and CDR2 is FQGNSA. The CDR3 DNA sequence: TGTGCCAGCAGAGATAGCGGGGGACCCGACGTTGATACGCAGTATTTT. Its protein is CASRDSGGPDVDTQYF.

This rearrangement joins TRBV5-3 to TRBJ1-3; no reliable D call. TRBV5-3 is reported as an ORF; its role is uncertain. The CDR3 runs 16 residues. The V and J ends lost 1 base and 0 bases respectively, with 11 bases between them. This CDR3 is CARSLISGNSGNTIYF. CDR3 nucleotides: TGTGCCAGAAGCTTGATAAGCGGGAACTCTGGAAACACCATATATTTT.